This entry concerns a single TCR beta chain. The antigen is unknown. The protocol was immunoSEQ multiplex PCR, while the TCRdb copy is restricted to in-frame clones and leaves out a portion. The table has 70,000 to 75,000 clones, 84% seen once. The data were taken from a study of T cells in localized non-small cell lung cancer. Notes on the study in general: Uninvolved adjacent lung had more T cell clonality than any other tissue, topping tumor. Longer overall survival associated with higher blood T cell density; shorter survival with higher adjacent-lung clonality. Among the top 100 tumor clones, a median around 50 appeared in adjacent lung.

The junction had 13 bases not matched to a gene; V was cut back by 4 bases and J by 8 bases. Looked up from germline, CDR1 is SGHVS and CDR2 is FQNEAQ. This CDR3 has 15 residues. The material sequenced was peripheral blood, taken before any cancer treatment. V and J are TRBV7-8 and TRBJ1-1; 7 bases are shared with TRBD1. The sequence was collected from a female donor older than 55 with stage I lung adenocarcinoma. CDR3 loop: CASSSTTGTVAEAFF. The CDR3 coding sequence is TGTGCCAGCAGCTCCACGACAGGGACGGTAGCCGAAGCTTTCTTT.